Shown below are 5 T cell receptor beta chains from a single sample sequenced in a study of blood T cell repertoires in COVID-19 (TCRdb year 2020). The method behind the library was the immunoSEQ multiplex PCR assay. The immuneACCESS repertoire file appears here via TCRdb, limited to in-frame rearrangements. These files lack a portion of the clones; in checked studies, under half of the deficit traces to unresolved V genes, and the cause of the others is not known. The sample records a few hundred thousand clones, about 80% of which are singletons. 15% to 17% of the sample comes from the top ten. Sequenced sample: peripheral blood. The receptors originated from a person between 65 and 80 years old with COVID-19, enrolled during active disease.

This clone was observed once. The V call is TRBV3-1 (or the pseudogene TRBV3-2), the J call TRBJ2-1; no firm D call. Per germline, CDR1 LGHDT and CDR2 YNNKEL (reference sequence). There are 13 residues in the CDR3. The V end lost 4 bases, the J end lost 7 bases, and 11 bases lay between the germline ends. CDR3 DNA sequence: TGTGCCAGCAGCCGAAGAGGTGAAAATGAGCAGTTCTTC. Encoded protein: CASSRRGENEQFF.

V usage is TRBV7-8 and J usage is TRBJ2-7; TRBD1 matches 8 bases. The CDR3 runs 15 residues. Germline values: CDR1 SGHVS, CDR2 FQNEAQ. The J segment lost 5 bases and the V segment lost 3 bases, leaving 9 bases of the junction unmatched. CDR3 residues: CASSFDRGSSDEQYF. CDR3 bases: TGTGCCAGCAGCTTCGACAGGGGCAGTTCGGACGAGCAGTACTTC.

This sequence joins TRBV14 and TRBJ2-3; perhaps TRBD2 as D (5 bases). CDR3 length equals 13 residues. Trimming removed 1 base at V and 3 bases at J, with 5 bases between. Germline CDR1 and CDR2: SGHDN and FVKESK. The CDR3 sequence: CASSQGGTDTQYF. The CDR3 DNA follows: TGTGCCAGCAGCCAAGGAGGGACAGATACGCAGTATTTT. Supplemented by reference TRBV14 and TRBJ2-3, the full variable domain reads EAGVTQFPSHSVIEKGQTVTLRCDPISGHDNLYWYRRVMGKEIKFLLHFVKESKQDESGMPNNRFLAERTGGTYSTLKVQPAELEDSGVYFCASSQGGTDTQYFGPGTRLTVL.

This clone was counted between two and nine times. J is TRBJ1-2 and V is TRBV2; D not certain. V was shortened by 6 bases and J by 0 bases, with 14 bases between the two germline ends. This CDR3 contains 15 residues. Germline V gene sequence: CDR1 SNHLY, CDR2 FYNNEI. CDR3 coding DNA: TGTGCCAGCAGGATTCAGACAATCTCTAACTATGGCTACACCTTC. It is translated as CASRIQTISNYGYTF.

The CDR3 coding sequence is TGCGCCAGCAGCTTAGAGACAGTATCCTACAATGAGCAGTTCTTC. Its translation is CASSLETVSYNEQFF. The rearrangement uses TRBV5-1 and TRBJ2-1; TRBD1 might be the D (5 bases). The V end was cut by 2 bases, the J end by 1 base, with 10 bases between. The CDR3 is made up of 15 amino acids. Germline CDR1 reads SGHRS; CDR2 reads YFSETQ.